This TCR beta chain stems from a study of shared clonotypes between healthy human individuals. Study observations and caveats: Of the naive CD4 clonotypes, roughly 5% were shared across several donors.

This clone was counted between two and nine times. Its antigen is currently unknown. Each subset's genomic DNA was shared equally among a number of immunoSEQ plates. The assay was immunoSEQ multiplex PCR, and TCRdb's table has in-frame clones only and misses some. Of 2,500,000 or so clones in the sample, approximately 93% were seen once. The specimen was naive CD4+ T cells from PBMCs. As to subset: CD45RA+ positively selected. The sequence came from a man aged 18 to 29 in good health. Some clones in this sample may be carry-over from other donors' samples.

In DNA form, the CDR3 reads TGTGCCAGCTCACCGAGGCAGCTCGGTATGAACACTGAAGCTTTCTTT. Amino acid sequence: CASSPRQLGMNTEAFF. The chain combines TRBV18 with TRBJ1-1; D ambiguous. V was clipped by 3 bases and J by 0 bases, with 14 bases between them. Germline CDR1 and CDR2: KGHSH and LQKENI. The CDR3 spans 16 residues.